This T cell receptor (beta chain) was recovered during a study of T cell responses to AZD1222 COVID-19 vaccine. Comment on this clone: Its antigen is not known.

TCRdb keeps only in-frame clones here, not all; method: immunoSEQ multiplex PCR. The sample holds about 150,000 clones, 80% to 95% seen once. The germline gives CDR1 MNHEY, CDR2 SVGAGI. Between the trimmed V and J ends, which lost 2 bases and 1 base, there was a span of 5 bases. The CDR3 sequence is 13 residues long. General study points: The donor group comprised mostly white British people and more females; the analysis possibly underestimated clonal diversity. When two AZD1222 doses had been given, Spike-specific TCR breadth and depth rose. CD4 TCRs covered the whole spike, strongest at regions 160-218 and 743-854.

The sample was peripheral blood, taken on day 0 of MenACWY control vaccination. The chain employs TRBV6-5 and TRBJ1-1; D unresolved. The origin of this receptor is an adult in good health. The CDR3 loop is CASSYGGNTEAFF. The CDR3 coding sequence is TGTGCCAGCAGTTACGGAGGGAACACTGAAGCTTTCTTT.